The TCR beta chain described here comes from a study of identifying expanded T cells in peripheral blood. General study points: Variance in clone template counts between two-week samples significantly increased with total template count across all healthy donors. About 1.2 clones differed between technical replicates, versus roughly 17 and 20 over time.

Healthy donors had no documented immune events, such as infections, while sampled. V lost 0 bases to trimming and J lost 6 bases, with 16 bases between them. CDR3 length: 15 residues. The germline CDR1 and CDR2 sequences are SGHRS and YFSETQ. A note on this clone: Its antigen is as yet unknown.

TCRdb's copy holds only in-frame clones and misses some; the assay was immunoSEQ multiplex PCR. The sample records some 100,000 clones, about 88% being singletons. The sequenced material came from blood. The chain combines TRBV5-1 with TRBJ2-7; TRBD1 might be the D (5 bases). The TCR sequence derives from a person between 18 and 69 years old in good health. CDR3 loop: CASSLAEDSSGEQYF. Written as DNA, the CDR3 is TGCGCCAGCAGCTTGGCCGAAGACAGTTCGGGCGAGCAGTACTTC.